This T cell receptor beta chain derives from a study of blood T cell repertoires in COVID-19. The repertoire was sequenced with immunoSEQ multiplex PCR; TCRdb's copy has only in-frame clones and lacks some. The sample lists roughly 200,000 clones; about 83% were seen once. Germline CDR1 SNHLY, CDR2 FYNNEI. V shed 5 bases and J shed 0 bases, with 13 bases lying between them. The CDR3 has 15 amino acids. Input material: peripheral blood. The chain has TRBV2 and TRBJ1-2, with a tentative D call TRBD1 (6 bases). This TCR derives from a human donor in a cohort sampled during active COVID-19. Here the CDR3 reads CASSPDGTSNYGYTF. CDR3 coding DNA: TGTGCCAGCAGTCCTGACGGGACATCTAACTATGGCTACACCTTC.